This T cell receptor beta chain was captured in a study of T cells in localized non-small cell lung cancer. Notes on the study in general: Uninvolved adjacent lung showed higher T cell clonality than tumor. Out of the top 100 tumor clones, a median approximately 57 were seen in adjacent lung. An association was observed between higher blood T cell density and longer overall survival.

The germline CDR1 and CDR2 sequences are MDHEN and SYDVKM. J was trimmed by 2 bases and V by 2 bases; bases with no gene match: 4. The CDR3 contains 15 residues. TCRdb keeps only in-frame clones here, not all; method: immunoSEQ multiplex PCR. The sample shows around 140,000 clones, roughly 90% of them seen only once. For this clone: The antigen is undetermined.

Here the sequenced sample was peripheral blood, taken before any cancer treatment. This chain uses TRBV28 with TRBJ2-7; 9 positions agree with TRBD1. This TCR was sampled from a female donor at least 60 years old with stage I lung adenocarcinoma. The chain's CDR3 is CASSLGGDRAYEQYF. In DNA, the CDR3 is TGTGCCAGCAGTTTAGGCGGGGACAGGGCCTACGAGCAGTACTTC.